This T cell receptor beta chain comes out of a study of shared clonotypes between healthy human individuals. Study-wide findings and caveats: Shared clonotypes: about 5.3% naive CD4, around 3.4% naive CD8, about 2.2% memory CD4, approximately 0.4% memory CD8.

The CDR3 is made up of 10 amino acids. Germline V gene lookup returns CDR1 SQVTM and CDR2 ANQGSEA. Trimming stripped 7 bases from V and 2 bases from J, with 5 bases between. Assay used: immunoSEQ multiplex PCR; TCRdb lists only in-frame clones, some missing. Here the sample spans 2 million to 2.5 million clones, more than 80% being singletons. This clone showed up just a few times. Its antigen is undetermined. This TCR was sampled from a man between 18 and 35 years old in good health. Some clones in this sample may be carry-over from other donors' samples. The sequenced material came from naive CD4+ T cells from PBMCs. Subset here: CD45RA+ positively selected. The chain employs TRBV29-1 and TRBJ2-5; D gene uncertain. CDR3 DNA: TGCAGCGCCGTACAAGAGACCCAGTACTTC. Translated, it gives CSAVQETQYF.